The T cell receptor beta chain under discussion was sequenced for a study of shared clonotypes between healthy human individuals. Study overall: The cohort had two women and a few men, ages 18 to 49.

This clone was found a few times. The CDR3 consists of 15 residues. Libraries were prepared by immunoSEQ multiplex PCR; TCRdb keeps only in-frame clonotypes and omits some of them. The table records hundreds of thousands of clones, 73% of them present only once. This clonotype originated in a woman in her twenties or thirties in good health. Sequenced: memory CD4+ T cells sorted from blood. Subset specified: CD45RA-negative fraction. The chain uses TRBV7-5 and TRBJ1-1. TRBV7-5 constitutes a pseudogene. DNA for the CDR3: TGTGTCAGAAGCTTCCCGGGACGCATTGACACTGAAGCTTTCTTT. Encoded protein: CVRSFPGRIDTEAFF.